This T cell receptor (beta chain) was recovered during a study of post-analysis software for immune sequencing data. Study results and limitations: Included in a set of roughly 5 TRBV segments more frequent in patients than controls were TRBV5-6, TRBV5-1 and TRBV20-1. Batch-matched samples strongly co-clustered by F measure.

Details on this clonotype: The target antigen is unknown.

Tagging with unique molecular identifiers was a feature of the TCR beta cDNA libraries. Researchers reported 400,000 to 550,000 cDNA molecules coming from around 1 to 10 million T cells. One entry per CDR3 protein results from TCRdb running MiXCR on the PCR reads. The sample has 700,000 to 900,000 distinct CDR3 sequences, 40% to 55% seen once. Germline V CDR1 and CDR2: SGHAT, FQNNGV. The CDR3 has 14 residues. Sequenced input: blood. The TCR was taken from a girl aged 5 to 17 with multiple sclerosis. This chain links TRBV11-2 with TRBJ2-7; D assignment may be TRBD1 or TRBD2 (5 bases each). The end of the DNA aligns better with TRBJ2-5, so the J call may be wrong. CDR3 nucleotides: TGTGCCAGCAGCTCGGGACGGAGGCAAGAGACCCAGTACTTC. Its protein product is CASSSGRRQETQYF.